This TCR beta chain stems from a study of T cell responses to AZD1222 COVID-19 vaccine. Overall study results and limits: Vaccine-associated CD4 TCRs spanned spike, dominant at 160-218 and 743-854.

V lost 3 bases, J lost 3 bases, and 14 bases lay in between. The CDR3 sequence is 16 residues long. CDR1 and CDR2 from the germline V gene are SEHNR and FQNEAQ (reference sequence). Sequencing was performed with immunoSEQ multiplex PCR; in TCRdb, only in-frame clones are kept and a portion is missing. The sample shows about 48,000 clones, 80% to 90% of them seen only once. Turning to this clone: As yet, its antigen is unknown.

The sample in question was peripheral blood, obtained 28 days after the second AZD1222 dose. The TCR sequence derives from an adult who received the AZD1222 COVID-19 vaccine. The chain carries TRBV7-9 and TRBJ2-2; D is perhaps TRBD1 or TRBD2 (5 bases each). The chain's CDR3 is CASSFIRGPDTGELFF. DNA of the CDR3: TGTGCCAGCAGCTTCATTAGGGGACCCGACACCGGGGAGCTGTTTTTT.